Following are 30 T cell receptor beta chains from one sample sequenced in a study of shared clonotypes between healthy human individuals. Measured with immunoSEQ multiplex PCR; TCRdb has only the in-frame clones, and not every one. The data show approximately 1,500,000 clones, 96% seen once. What was sequenced was naive CD4+ T cells sorted from blood. The subset is: CD45RA+ positively selected. Receptors were obtained from a man between 25 and 39 years old in good health.

V and J are TRBV2 and TRBJ2-1, with unresolved D. Germline V CDR1 and CDR2: SNHLY, FYNNEI. The CDR3 has 11 residues. V lost 7 bases and J 5 bases, leaving 6 bases between the germline ends. CDR3 nucleotides: TGTGCCAGCAACGAGGACAATGAGCAGTTCTTC. This codes for CASNEDNEQFF.

The rearrangement joins TRBV30 to TRBJ2-7, with 7 bases lining up with TRBD1. The CDR3 consists of 12 residues. The V gene end was trimmed by 5 bases and the J gene end by 5 bases; junction bases not matched to a gene: 6. In germline, CDR1 is GTSNPN, CDR2 SVGIG (reference sequence). The CDR3 coding sequence is TGTGCCTGGCGCGCCGACAGGGACGAGCAGTACTTC. Protein product: CAWRADRDEQYF. Full variable domain (outside the CDR3, taken from reference TRBV30 and TRBJ2-7): SQTIHQWPATLVQPVGSPLSLECTVEGTSNPNLYWYRQAAGRGLQLLFYSVGIGQISSEVPQNLSASRPQDRQFILSSKKLLLSDSGFYLCAWRADRDEQYFGPGTRLTVT.

V gene TRBV28 combines with J gene TRBJ2-7; D is possibly TRBD2 (6 bases). This CDR3 spans 12 amino acids. Germline lookup yields CDR1 MDHEN and CDR2 SYDVKM. Trimming left V 7 bases short and J 3 bases short, with 10 bases between. The CDR3 protein is CASKGLGYEQYF. CDR3 DNA: TGTGCCAGCAAGGGACTCGGCTACGAGCAGTACTTC.

The chain recombines TRBV5-4 with TRBJ1-2, with D perhaps matching TRBD1 (5 bases). The CDR3 sequence is 15 residues long. Germline V gene sequence: CDR1 SGHNT, CDR2 YYREEE (reference sequence). V shed 4 bases and J shed 0 bases, with 13 bases lying between them. The DNA for the CDR3 is TGTGCCAGCAGCGGGGGGGTTCGAGCTAACTATGGCTACACCTTC. Its translation is CASSGGVRANYGYTF.

The chain has TRBV14 and TRBJ2-5; the D gene is possibly TRBD2 (6 bases). The CDR3 contains 13 residues. Trimming removed 0 bases from V and 9 bases from J, with 11 bases in between. CDR1 and CDR2 (germline): SGHDN, FVKESK. This chain's CDR3 is CASSQDGGTAQYF. CDR3 DNA: TGTGCCAGCAGCCAAGACGGAGGGACGGCCCAGTACTTC.

On this clone: Different DNA sequences within this sample yield the same CDR3. The chain couples TRBV20-1 to TRBJ2-3; unclear D gene. Trimming removed 6 bases at V and 3 bases at J, with 7 bases between. The CDR3 consists of 11 residues. Germline CDR1 and CDR2: DFQATT and SNEGSKA (reference sequence). The CDR3 is CSATGTDTQYF. The CDR3 DNA sequence: TGCAGTGCAACTGGGACAGATACGCAGTATTTT.

The chain couples TRBV5-4 to TRBJ2-3, with TRBD2 identical over 10 bases. After removal of 2 bases from V and 5 bases from J, the junction contained 5 bases not matched to a gene. The CDR3 consists of 15 residues. Germline values: CDR1 SGHNT, CDR2 YYREEE (reference sequence). The CDR3 sequence: CASSFGGLARDTQYF. CDR3 bases: TGTGCCAGCAGCTTTGGGGGACTAGCGCGAGATACGCAGTATTTT.

CDR3 sequence reads: CASSQNYYEQYF. The CDR3 nucleotides are TGTGCCAGCTCACAGAACTACTACGAGCAGTACTTC. The genes are TRBV18 and TRBJ2-7; no clear D gene. The V gene lost 4 bases and the J gene lost 3 bases, with 7 bases spanning the gap. Per the germline V gene, CDR1 is KGHSH and CDR2 is LQKENI. This CDR3 comprises 12 residues.

This chain uses TRBV5-4 with TRBJ2-5, with TRBD2 identical over 11 bases. Germline V gives CDR1 SGHNT, CDR2 YYREEE (reference sequence). With V trimmed by 1 base and J by 5 bases, 4 bases remained unmatched. The CDR3 has 15 amino acids. CDR3 in amino acids: CASSLNSGREETQYF. CDR3 nucleotides: TGTGCCAGCAGCTTGAATAGCGGGAGGGAGGAGACCCAGTACTTC.

Here the CDR3 DNA reads TGTGCCTGGAGTGCCCGGGACAGAGATAACTATGGCTACACCTTC. Protein product: CAWSARDRDNYGYTF. V and J are TRBV30 and TRBJ1-2; 7 bases are shared with TRBD1. Losses at the gene ends were 1 base for V and 1 base for J; bases not matched to a gene: 6. Germline assignment: CDR1 GTSNPN and CDR2 SVGIG (reference sequence). The CDR3 runs to 15 residues.

This clone was recorded once. The chain recombines TRBV5-4 with TRBJ2-7, with 11 nucleotides matching TRBD2. CDR1 is SGHNT, CDR2 YYREEE, per germline (reference sequence). V lost 4 bases and J lost 3; bases outside the gene matches: 6. The CDR3 has 15 amino acids. The CDR3 loop reads CASSGAGTSGYEQYF. CDR3 nucleotide sequence: TGTGCCAGCAGCGGAGCCGGGACTAGCGGCTACGAGCAGTACTTC.

In its sample, this clone was seen once. V usage is TRBV19 and J usage is TRBJ2-3, with TRBD2 matching over 12 bases. Germline CDR1 is LNHDA and CDR2 is SQIVND (reference sequence). The V gene end was trimmed by 3 bases and the J gene end by 7 bases; junction bases not matched to a gene: 5. CDR3 size: 15 residues. Here the CDR3 DNA reads TGTGCCAGTAGTATGTCTAGCGGGAGGGTGAATACGCAGTATTTT. Residues: CASSMSSGRVNTQYF.

CDR3 amino acids: CATRKEAYNEQFF. The CDR3, as DNA: TGTGCCACCCGGAAGGAGGCCTACAATGAGCAGTTCTTC. The chain couples TRBV7-6 to TRBJ2-1; TRBD2 is a possible D gene (5 bases). With 10 bases removed from V and 2 bases from J, the gap between germline ends came to 12 bases. CDR3 length: 13 residues. From germline, CDR1 is SGHVS and CDR2 FNYEAQ.

This rearrangement joins TRBV5-6 to TRBJ2-7; D may be TRBD2 (5 bases). Trimming shortened V by 2 bases and J by 2 bases, and 14 bases separated the two germline ends. This CDR3 is 15 amino acids long. Germline V gene sequence: CDR1 SGHDT, CDR2 YYEEEE. In DNA form, the CDR3 reads TGTGCCAGCAGCTTTAAGGGAGCTAGGACCTACGAGCAGTACTTC. Protein sequence: CASSFKGARTYEQYF.

V and J are TRBV5-6 and TRBJ2-7; maybe TRBD1 (5 bases). The CDR3 runs to 13 residues. Germline values: CDR1 SGHDT, CDR2 YYEEEE. Trimming took 3 bases from V and 6 from J, leaving 13 bases between them. In nucleotides, the CDR3 is TGTGCCAGCAGCTGGAACAGGTTAGGCGAGCAGTACTTC. Amino acid sequence: CASSWNRLGEQYF. The full variable domain, with the rest looked up from reference TRBV5-6 and TRBJ2-7, is DAGVTQSPTHLIKTRGQQVTLRCSPKSGHDTVSWYQQALGQGPQFIFQYYEEEERQRGNFPDRFSGHQFPNYSSELNVNALLLGDSALYLCASSWNRLGEQYFGPGTRLTVT.

About this clone itself: One junction end does not reproduce the germline sequence, and a read error may be involved. The CDR3 region has the DNA TGTGCCAGAAGTTTGGGCCGGGACAGGGGTTGCAATCAGCCCCAGCATTTT. Translating gives CARSLGRDRGCNQPQHF. The V gene is TRBV5-3, the J gene TRBJ1-5; 10 bases fit TRBD1. TRBV5-3 is noted as an ORF with a role that remains uncertain. The length of the CDR3 is 17 residues.

The J gene is TRBJ2-7, the V gene TRBV5-8, with 8 nucleotides matching TRBD1. Germline CDR1 and CDR2: SGHTS and YDEGEE. Germline trimming cut 4 bases from V and 5 bases from J; bases unmatched to any gene: 11. The CDR3 is made up of 15 amino acids. The CDR3 DNA sequence: TGTGCCAGCAGCCTGAGGAGACAGGGGATAAACGAGCAGTACTTC. This translates into CASSLRRQGINEQYF.

V and J are TRBV5-6 and TRBJ2-7, with D perhaps matching TRBD2 (5 bases). Trimming removed 1 base from V and 2 bases from J, with 13 bases in between. Germline CDR1 reads SGHDT; CDR2 reads YYEEEE. The CDR3 runs to 15 residues. The CDR3 DNA reads TGTGCCAGCAGCTTGCAGCGGACGCGAGCCTACGAGCAGTACTTC. Translation gives CASSLQRTRAYEQYF.

The chain carries TRBV19 and TRBJ1-2, with 7 bases fitting TRBD1. The CDR3 has 14 amino acids. Losses at the gene ends were 3 bases for V and 4 bases for J; bases not matched to a gene: 5. Per germline, CDR1 LNHDA and CDR2 SQIVND (reference sequence). CDR3 sequence (DNA): TGTGCCAGTAGTATTGACAGGGTCGCCTATGGCTACACCTTC. Its protein product is CASSIDRVAYGYTF.

This clone was observed a single time. The V gene is TRBV5-1, the J gene TRBJ2-5; 14 nucleotides line up with TRBD2. The CDR3 contains 17 residues. CDR1 is SGHRS and CDR2 is YFSETQ in the germline V gene. The V segment lost 0 bases and the J segment 5 bases; nucleotides outside the gene matches: 6. The CDR3 sequence is CASSLGLAGGYRETQYF. CDR3 nucleotides: TGCGCCAGCAGCTTGGGACTAGCGGGAGGGTACCGGGAGACCCAGTACTTC.

The chain recombines TRBV9 with TRBJ2-3; no clear D gene. Trimming stripped 4 bases from V and 1 base from J, with 13 bases between. This CDR3 contains 15 residues. Germline CDR1 and CDR2: SGDLS and YYNGEE. The CDR3 spells CASSLHGYGTDTQYF. Here the CDR3 DNA reads TGTGCCAGCAGCCTCCACGGGTATGGCACAGATACGCAGTATTTT.

The rearrangement links TRBV18 to TRBJ2-7, with a possible D match to TRBD1 (6 bases). Germline assignment: CDR1 KGHSH and CDR2 LQKENI. The CDR3 spans 14 residues. V was clipped by 3 bases and J by 5 bases, with 14 bases between them. The CDR3 nucleotides read TGTGCCAGCTCACCCTCGGGACACACCAACGAGCAGTACTTC. It specifies CASSPSGHTNEQYF.

The V and J genes are TRBV4-2 and TRBJ2-7; 8 bases fit TRBD1. The CDR3 spans 15 residues. Trimming removed 3 bases from V and 2 bases from J; junction bases left unmatched: 6. Germline-derived CDR1 and CDR2 are LGHNA and YNFKEQ. CDR3 DNA sequence: TGTGCCAGCAGCCAGGCAGGGGGCCCCCCCTACGAGCAGTACTTC. Its protein product is CASSQAGGPPYEQYF.

V usage is TRBV18 and J usage is TRBJ2-2; 7 nucleotides match TRBD1. CDR1 and CDR2 from the germline V gene are KGHSH and LQKENI. The CDR3 loop spans 16 amino acids. The trim removed 3 bases at V and 1 base at J, leaving 5 bases unmatched. The CDR3 DNA is TGTGCCAGCTCACCCATCAGGGGGAGGAACACCGGGGAGCTGTTTTTT. Protein product: CASSPIRGRNTGELFF.

J is TRBJ2-3 and V is TRBV7-8; unclear D gene. The CDR3 contains 12 residues. Germline-derived CDR1 and CDR2 are SGHVS and FQNEAQ. Deletions cut 5 bases from V and 2 bases from J, with 5 bases between. CDR3 sequence (DNA): TGTGCCAGCAGCCCTTACACAGATACGCAGTATTTT. Encoded protein: CASSPYTDTQYF.

This clone was recorded only once. The V call is TRBV19, the J call TRBJ2-7; tentative D call: TRBD1 (5 bases). The CDR3 loop spans 14 amino acids. Deletions cut 2 bases from V and 3 bases from J, with 11 bases between. The germline V gene has CDR1 LNHDA and CDR2 SQIVND (reference sequence). CDR3 protein: CASSISQGNYEQYF. The CDR3 coding sequence is TGTGCCAGTAGTATAAGTCAGGGTAACTACGAGCAGTACTTC.

This clone was seen just once. The rearrangement uses TRBV14 and TRBJ2-7, with 13 bases lining up with TRBD2. The V gene's germline CDR1 is SGHDN and CDR2 FVKESK. The CDR3 is 15 residues long. With V trimmed by 4 bases and J by 7 bases, 7 bases remained unmatched. CDR3 sequence reads: CASSRQGLAGVEQYF. The CDR3 nucleotides are TGTGCCAGCAGCCGACAAGGACTAGCGGGAGTTGAGCAGTACTTC. Combining the CDR3 with reference TRBV14 and TRBJ2-7 gives the whole variable domain EAGVTQFPSHSVIEKGQTVTLRCDPISGHDNLYWYRRVMGKEIKFLLHFVKESKQDESGMPNNRFLAERTGGTYSTLKVQPAELEDSGVYFCASSRQGLAGVEQYFGPGTRLTVT.

The chain couples TRBV19 to TRBJ2-7, with D perhaps assigned TRBD1 or TRBD2 (6 bases each). Germline values: CDR1 LNHDA, CDR2 SQIVND (reference sequence). Trimming removed 6 bases at V and 4 bases at J, with 19 bases between. The CDR3 is 15 amino acids. The CDR3 loop reads CASSPRGLASYEQYF. The CDR3 DNA reads as TGTGCCAGTAGCCCCCGGGGGCTAGCGAGTTACGAGCAGTACTTC.

V and J are TRBV10-3 and TRBJ2-7; TRBD1 agrees at 7 bases. Germline V gene data show CDR1 as ENHRY and CDR2 as SYGVKD. The length of the CDR3 is 15 residues. Losses at the gene ends were 2 bases for V and 2 bases for J; bases not matched to a gene: 6. DNA of the CDR3: TGTGCCATCAGTGAGGAACAGGGGTTTGCCTACGAGCAGTACTTC. Amino acids: CAISEEQGFAYEQYF.

Here the CDR3 reads CASSSSPRDNEQFF. In DNA, the CDR3 is TGTGCCAGCAGCTCCTCCCCCCGGGACAATGAGCAGTTCTTC. This sequence joins TRBV9 and TRBJ2-1; D is ambiguous. The CDR3 sequence is 14 residues long. Trimming took 4 bases from V and 5 from J, leaving 13 bases between them. Germline V lookup: CDR1 SGDLS, CDR2 YYNGEE.